This T cell receptor (beta chain) was found in a study of regulatory T cells in long-lasting Graves disease (dated by TCRdb to about 2021). With respect to the entire study: Patients with newly diagnosed Graves' disease had been on antithyroid drugs for under 3 months. The study was registered as a clinical trial and conducted in China. This study used TCR sequencing and RNA sequencing of peripheral blood to compare persistent Graves' disease patients against newly diagnosed Graves' disease patients. A total of about 33 samples underwent TCR sequencing, from around 13 patients with persistent Graves' disease and approximately 20 patients with newly diagnosed Graves' disease. The study at large found these results: Lower TCR Shannon entropy and fewer highly expanded clones were observed in persistent Graves' disease patients than in newly diagnosed patients, which suggested clonal expansion. Peripheral blood alone was examined, since thyroid tissue, which constituted the primary lesion, could not be accessed. Persistent disease showed preferential use of TRBV28, TRBJ1-2 and TRBJ2-5, whereas newly diagnosed disease favored TRBV20-1 and TRBJ2-1. A larger number of public clonotypes was shared among persistent patients (approximately 3,000) than among newly diagnosed patients (around 870). Sequencing and analysis were limited to the TCR beta chain. The authors noted that the small sample size was a limitation that may lower accuracy.

This clonotype was counted at least ten times. No cognate antigen has been identified for it. There are no base qualities to consult, and no much larger clone falls within one base. The method was multiplex PCR. The sample was run on an Illumina HiSeq 4000. CDR3 regions were amplified by Arm-PCR with iRepertoire HTBI primers to construct TCR beta libraries. Before sequencing, the PCR products went through gel purification. As for the original processing: A total of under 80 TRBV and 14 TRBJ segments were identified across samples and were used for gene usage analysis of CDR3 amino acid clonotypes. COPE and FqMerger were used to merge the filtered high-quality paired reads into contigs. BLAST was used to align contigs to IMGT TRBV, TRBD and TRBJ reference genes, with CDR3 defined following IMGT. Highly expanded clones were defined as clonotypes with a frequency above 0.1%. Shannon entropy was used to measure repertoire diversity, and the Gini coefficient was used to measure V-J evenness. Public clonotypes were defined as clonotypes shared by more than one individual. Through fastp at Q25 and MiXCR, TCRdb rebuilt clones from the public reads, retaining in-frame beta chains. Each entry is one CDR3 protein sequence, shown with its most common DNA and genes. TCRdb's processing, not the authors', yielded these V and J calls. This sample gives 400,000 to 500,000 distinct CDR3 sequences in total; roughly 15% of them show up just once. 20% to 25% of the sample comes from the top ten.

V is cut back by 6 bases and J by 4 bases, with 16 bases in the junction unmatched. Based on the germline V gene, the CDR1 and CDR2 sequences are SNHLY and FYNNEI. The CDR3 spans 17 residues, from the cysteine through the phenylalanine. Just the 51-base CDR3 DNA is kept, in frame starting at base 1. What this sample's time point label stands for: newly diagnosed GD, antithyroid drugs for less than 3 months. For both TCR sequencing and RNA sequencing, RNA was extracted from PBMCs using TRIzol. The diagnosis of Graves' disease followed American Thyroid Association guidelines. The patients came from an endocrinology department in Xi'an, China. From each patient, about 9.7 milliliters of peripheral blood was collected into an EDTA anticoagulant tube. Ficoll Paque Plus density gradient separation was used to isolate PBMCs, and no additional T cell sorting was done. An Agilent 2100 Bioanalyzer and agarose gel were used to assess RNA quality, and a NanoDrop 2000 was used to measure RNA concentration.

These data also formed part of another study, on T cells in Graves' hyperthyroidism and ophthalmopathy. The second publication reports: A patient counted as having stable Graves' hyperthyroidism if no progression to ophthalmopathy occurred over 18 months of follow-up. The hyperthyroidism patients were between 18 and 65 years old and newly diagnosed, with a disease duration of less than 2 months. Exclusion was applied to patients with uncontrolled infections, other autoimmune diseases, pregnancy or lactation. Diagnoses were established on the basis of clinical symptoms, serum thyroxine and TRAb, thyroid ultrasound, and orbital computed tomography. A first-round RT-PCR of the TCR CDR3 used the HTBI primer set with the Qiagen OneStep RT-PCR kit. Most expanded thyroid clonotypes (frequency above 0.001) were also found in blood, which suggests that blood repertoires may mirror thyroid immune responses. In cross-validation, a model built on a 13 V-J signature told ophthalmopathy apart from stable hyperthyroidism with approximately 91% sensitivity and 81% to 82% specificity, and in testing the same model reached 80%/75%. In validation, progression to ophthalmopathy was predicted by the model with about 70% sensitivity and nearly 75% specificity, a median of around 6.5 months before onset. TCR V-J signatures able to tell the groups apart were searched for in a discovery cohort of 90 to 100 patients, of whom around 43 had Graves' ophthalmopathy and more than 55 had stable Graves' hyperthyroidism. An independent validation cohort of fewer than 20 hyperthyroidism patients and some 15 patients who later progressed to ophthalmopathy tested prospective prediction of ophthalmopathy. The roughly 100 discovery patients were randomly split 7:3 into training and test sets. In about 6 Graves' hyperthyroidism patients, the study also compared T-cell repertoires from thyroid tissue with T-cell repertoires from blood. Once sampling was done, hyperthyroidism patients were given methimazole at a starting dose of 30 mg daily, whereas ophthalmopathy patients were given high-dose intravenous methylprednisolone. A second multiplex PCR round built the libraries, followed by size selection and purification. The libraries were sequenced on an Illumina HiSeq2000 using paired-end 100 bp reads. SOAPnuke was used to process the raw data, throwing out any read that contained adapters or uncalled bases, had a mean Phred below 15, or lacked an exact constant-primer or identifier match. High-quality paired reads were merged with COPE v1.2.5, and unique nucleotide sequences were defined as clonotypes. Clonotypes were aligned to IMGT TRBV, TRBD and TRBJ reference segments using MiTCR v1.1. Only V-J combinations with frequency above 0.0001, covering about 99% of repertoires, were analysed. A TCS score was defined as the ratio of F50 (clonal expansion) to E x V (chaos), with BLOSUM62-based TCRdist applied between CDR3 peptides within each V-J. Welch's t-statistics and random forest reduced several hundred V-J features to 13, which were used in a naive Bayes classifier (R e1071). Sample size was not statistically predetermined, and blinding of investigators to group allocation was not performed. The paper reports TCR Vbeta CDR3 sequencing of approximately 130 peripheral blood samples: approximately 43 ophthalmopathy, under 80 hyperthyroidism and around 17 progressor patients.

This chain is built from TRBV2 and TRBJ2-7; 9 middle bases align to TRBD2. Sequences were derived from peripheral blood mononuclear cells (PBMCs), sampled at new diagnosis, from a patient treated with antithyroid drugs. This sequence was found in a woman under 30 with Graves disease. Donor details come from another sample of the same person, matched by shared clones. For the CDR3, the sequence is CASRRGVWREGRYEQYF. Here is the DNA: TGTGCCAGCAGGAGGGGCGTCTGGCGGGAGGGCCGGTACGAGCAGTACTTC.